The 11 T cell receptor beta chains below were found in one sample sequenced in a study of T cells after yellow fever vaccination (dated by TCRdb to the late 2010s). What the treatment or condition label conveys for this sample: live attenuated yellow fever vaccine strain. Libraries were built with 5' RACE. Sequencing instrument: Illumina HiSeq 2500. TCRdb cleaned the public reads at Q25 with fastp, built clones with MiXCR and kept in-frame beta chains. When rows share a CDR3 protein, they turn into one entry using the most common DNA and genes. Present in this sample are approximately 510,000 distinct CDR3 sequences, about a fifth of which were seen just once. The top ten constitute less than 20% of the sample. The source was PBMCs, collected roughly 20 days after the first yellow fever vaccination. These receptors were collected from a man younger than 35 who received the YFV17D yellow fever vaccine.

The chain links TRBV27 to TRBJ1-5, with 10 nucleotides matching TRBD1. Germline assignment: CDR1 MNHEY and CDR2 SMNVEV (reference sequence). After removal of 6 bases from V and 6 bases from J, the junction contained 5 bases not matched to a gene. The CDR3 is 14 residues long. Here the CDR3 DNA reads TGTGCCAGCAGGGGACAGGGGTATGCTCAGCCCCAGCATTTT. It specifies CASRGQGYAQPQHF.

The CDR3 here is CSARGFGSHEQYF. The CDR3 coding sequence is TGCAGTGCTAGGGGATTCGGCTCTCACGAGCAGTACTTC. This sequence joins TRBV20-1 and TRBJ2-7, with unresolved D. CDR3 length equals 13 residues. Trimming removed 3 bases at V and 5 bases at J, with 14 bases between. CDR1 is DFQATT and CDR2 is SNEGSKA in the germline V gene (reference sequence).

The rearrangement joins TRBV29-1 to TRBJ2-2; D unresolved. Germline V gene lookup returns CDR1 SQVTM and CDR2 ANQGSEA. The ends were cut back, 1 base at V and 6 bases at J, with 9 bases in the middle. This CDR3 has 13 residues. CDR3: CSVEGIGAGELFF. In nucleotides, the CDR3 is TGCAGCGTTGAAGGTATTGGTGCCGGGGAGCTGTTTTTT.

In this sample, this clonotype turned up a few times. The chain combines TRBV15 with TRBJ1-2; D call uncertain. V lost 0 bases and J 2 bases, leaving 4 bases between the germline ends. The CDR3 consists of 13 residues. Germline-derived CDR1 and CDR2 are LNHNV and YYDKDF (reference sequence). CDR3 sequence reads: CATSRDGNYGYTF. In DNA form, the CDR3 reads TGTGCCACCAGCAGAGATGGGAACTATGGCTACACCTTC.

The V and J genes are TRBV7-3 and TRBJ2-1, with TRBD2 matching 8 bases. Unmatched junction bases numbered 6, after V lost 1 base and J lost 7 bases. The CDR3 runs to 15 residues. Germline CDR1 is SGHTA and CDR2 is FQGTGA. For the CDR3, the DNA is TGTGCCAGCAGCTTAAGAGCGGGGGTTGGGAATGAGCAGTTCTTC. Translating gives CASSLRAGVGNEQFF.

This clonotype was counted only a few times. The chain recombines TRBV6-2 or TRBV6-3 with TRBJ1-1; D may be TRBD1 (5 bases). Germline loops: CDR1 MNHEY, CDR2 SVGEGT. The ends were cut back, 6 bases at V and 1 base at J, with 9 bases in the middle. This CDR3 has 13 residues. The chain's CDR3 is CASRDTSNTEAFF. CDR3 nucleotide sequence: TGTGCCAGCAGGGACACGTCGAACACTGAAGCTTTCTTT.

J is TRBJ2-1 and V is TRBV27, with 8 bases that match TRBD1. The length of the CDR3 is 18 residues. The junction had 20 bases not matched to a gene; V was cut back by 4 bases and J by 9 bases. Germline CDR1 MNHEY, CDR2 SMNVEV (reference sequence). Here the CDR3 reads CASSYPEDREANHSEQFF. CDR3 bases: TGTGCCAGCAGTTACCCCGAGGACAGGGAGGCTAATCATAGTGAGCAGTTCTTC.

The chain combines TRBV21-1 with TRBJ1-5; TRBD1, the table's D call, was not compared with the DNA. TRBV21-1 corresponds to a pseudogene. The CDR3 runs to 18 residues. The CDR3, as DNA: TGTGCCAGCGCACAGGGGACAGGGGGTAGAAAGAGCAATCAGCCCCAGCATTTT. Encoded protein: CASAQGTGGRKSNQPQHF.

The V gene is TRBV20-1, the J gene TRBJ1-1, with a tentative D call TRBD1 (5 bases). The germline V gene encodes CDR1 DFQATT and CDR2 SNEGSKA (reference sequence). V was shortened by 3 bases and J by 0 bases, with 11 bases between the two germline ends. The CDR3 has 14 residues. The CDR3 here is CSARAGGVNTEAFF. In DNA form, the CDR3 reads TGCAGTGCTAGGGCGGGGGGAGTGAACACTGAAGCTTTCTTT.

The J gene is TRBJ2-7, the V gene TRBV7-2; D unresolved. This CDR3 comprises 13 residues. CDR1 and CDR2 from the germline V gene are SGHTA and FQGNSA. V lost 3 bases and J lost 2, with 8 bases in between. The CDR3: CASSFIGAYEQYF. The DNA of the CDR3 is TGTGCCAGCAGCTTCATTGGGGCCTACGAGCAGTACTTC.

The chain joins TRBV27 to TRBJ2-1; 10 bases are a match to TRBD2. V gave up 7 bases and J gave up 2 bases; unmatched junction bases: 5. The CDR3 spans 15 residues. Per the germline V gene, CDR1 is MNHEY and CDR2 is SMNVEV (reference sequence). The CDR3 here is CASNPSGGAYNEQFF. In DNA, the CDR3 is TGTGCCAGCAACCCAAGCGGGGGGGCCTACAATGAGCAGTTCTTC.